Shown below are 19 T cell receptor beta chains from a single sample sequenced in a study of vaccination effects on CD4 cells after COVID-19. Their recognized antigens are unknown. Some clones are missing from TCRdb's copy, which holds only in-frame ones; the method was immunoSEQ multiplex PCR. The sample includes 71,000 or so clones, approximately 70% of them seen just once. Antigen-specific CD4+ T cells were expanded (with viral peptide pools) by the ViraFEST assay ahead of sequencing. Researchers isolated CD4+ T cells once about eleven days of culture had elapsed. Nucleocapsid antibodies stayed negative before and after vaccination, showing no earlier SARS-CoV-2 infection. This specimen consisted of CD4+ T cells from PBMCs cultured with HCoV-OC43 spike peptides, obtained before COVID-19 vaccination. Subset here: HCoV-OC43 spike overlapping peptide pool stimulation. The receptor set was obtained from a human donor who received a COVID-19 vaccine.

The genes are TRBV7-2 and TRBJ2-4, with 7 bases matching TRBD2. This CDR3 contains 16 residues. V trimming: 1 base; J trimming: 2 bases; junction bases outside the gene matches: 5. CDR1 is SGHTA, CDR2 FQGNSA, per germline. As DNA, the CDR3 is TGTGCCAGCAGCTTAGTCGGGGGGAATACCAAAAACATTCAGTACTTC. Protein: CASSLVGGNTKNIQYF.

CDR3 in amino acids: CASSLGALSNQPQHF. The CDR3 coding sequence is TGTGCCAGCAGCTTAGGGGCTCTTAGCAATCAGCCCCAGCATTTT. V usage is TRBV5-5 and J usage is TRBJ1-5, with D possibly matching TRBD1 (5 bases). The CDR3 extends over 15 amino acids. V was pared by 2 bases and J by 0 bases, with 9 bases between. Looked up from germline, CDR1 is SGHKS and CDR2 is YYEKEE (reference sequence).

The CDR3 protein is CASSIQGVGARQETQYF. The DNA of the CDR3 is TGTGCCAGTAGTATTCAGGGAGTGGGGGCCCGGCAAGAGACCCAGTACTTC. V and J are TRBV19 and TRBJ2-5, with a possible D match to TRBD1 (6 bases). This CDR3 is built from 17 residues. Germline loops: CDR1 LNHDA, CDR2 SQIVND (reference sequence). With 3 bases removed from V and 2 bases from J, the gap between germline ends came to 19 bases.

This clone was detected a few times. CDR3 nucleotides: TGTGCCACCAGTAGGGACGGAATTTCACCCCTCCACTTT. This codes for CATSRDGISPLHF. This chain links TRBV24-1 with TRBJ1-6, with D possibly being TRBD1 (5 bases). The CDR3 length is 13 residues. Germline assignment: CDR1 KGHDR and CDR2 SFDVKD. V lost 6 bases, J lost 9 bases, and 11 bases lay in between.

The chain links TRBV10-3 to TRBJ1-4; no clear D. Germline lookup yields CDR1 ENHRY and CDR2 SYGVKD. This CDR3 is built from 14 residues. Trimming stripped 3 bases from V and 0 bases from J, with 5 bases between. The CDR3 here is CAISDEATNEKLFF. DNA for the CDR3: TGTGCCATCAGTGACGAGGCAACTAATGAAAAACTGTTTTTT.

Here the CDR3 reads CASSFTGGAGNQPQHF. The CDR3 DNA sequence: TGTGCCAGCAGTTTTACAGGGGGCGCTGGCAATCAGCCCCAGCATTTT. The rearrangement uses TRBV27 and TRBJ1-5; 9 nucleotides align to TRBD1. With V trimmed by 3 bases and J by 2 bases, 5 bases remained unmatched. The germline V gene encodes CDR1 MNHEY and CDR2 SMNVEV (reference sequence). The length of the CDR3 is 16 residues.

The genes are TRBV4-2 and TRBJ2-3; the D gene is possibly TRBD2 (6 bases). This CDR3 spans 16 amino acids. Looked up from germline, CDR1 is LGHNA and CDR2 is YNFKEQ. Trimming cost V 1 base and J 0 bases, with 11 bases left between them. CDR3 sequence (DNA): TGTGCCAGCAGCCAAGGGGACTTGCTGAGCACAGATACGCAGTATTTT. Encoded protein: CASSQGDLLSTDTQYF.

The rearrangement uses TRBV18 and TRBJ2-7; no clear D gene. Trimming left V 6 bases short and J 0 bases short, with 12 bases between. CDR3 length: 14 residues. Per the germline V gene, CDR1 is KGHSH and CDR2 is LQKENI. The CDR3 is CASSPTQNSYEQYV. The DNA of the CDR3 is TGTGCCAGCTCCCCTACACAGAACTCCTACGAGCAGTACGTC.

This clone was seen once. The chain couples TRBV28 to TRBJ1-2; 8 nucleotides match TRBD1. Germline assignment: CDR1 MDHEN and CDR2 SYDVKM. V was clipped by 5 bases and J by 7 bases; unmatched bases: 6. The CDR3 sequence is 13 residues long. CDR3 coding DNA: TGTGCCAGCAGTGAGGGGACAGGAAGTGGCTACACCTTC. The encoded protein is CASSEGTGSGYTF.

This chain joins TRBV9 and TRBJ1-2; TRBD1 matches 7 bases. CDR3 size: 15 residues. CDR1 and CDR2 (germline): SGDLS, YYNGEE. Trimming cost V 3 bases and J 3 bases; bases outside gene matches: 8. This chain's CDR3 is CASSAVEGGDYGYTF. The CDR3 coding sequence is TGTGCCAGCAGCGCCGTCGAAGGGGGCGACTATGGCTACACCTTC.

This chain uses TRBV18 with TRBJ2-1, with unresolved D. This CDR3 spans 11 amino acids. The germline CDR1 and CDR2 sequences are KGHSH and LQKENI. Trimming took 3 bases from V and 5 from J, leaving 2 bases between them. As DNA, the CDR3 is TGTGCCAGCTCACCGCACAATGAGCAGTTCTTC. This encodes CASSPHNEQFF. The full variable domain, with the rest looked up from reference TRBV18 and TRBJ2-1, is NAGVMQNPRHLVRRRGQEARLRCSPMKGHSHVYWYRQLPEEGLKFMVYLQKENIIDESGMPKERFSAEFPKEGPSILRIQQVVRGDSAAYFCASSPHNEQFFGPGTRLTVL.

This chain's CDR3 is CASSPPNSRGPNSYNEQFF. The CDR3 nucleotides read TGTGCCAGCTCACCACCGAACTCTCGGGGGCCGAACTCCTACAATGAGCAGTTCTTC. This chain connects TRBV18 to TRBJ2-1, with D possibly being TRBD1 or TRBD2 (6 bases each). The CDR3 runs 19 residues. With 0 bases removed from V and 0 bases from J, the gap between germline ends came to 18 bases. The germline gives CDR1 KGHSH, CDR2 LQKENI.

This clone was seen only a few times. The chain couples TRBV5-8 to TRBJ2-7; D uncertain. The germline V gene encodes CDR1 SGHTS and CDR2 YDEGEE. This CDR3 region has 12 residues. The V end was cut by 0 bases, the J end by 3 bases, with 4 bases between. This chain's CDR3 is CASSLAVYEQYV. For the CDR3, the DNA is TGTGCCAGCAGCTTGGCTGTCTACGAGCAGTACGTC.

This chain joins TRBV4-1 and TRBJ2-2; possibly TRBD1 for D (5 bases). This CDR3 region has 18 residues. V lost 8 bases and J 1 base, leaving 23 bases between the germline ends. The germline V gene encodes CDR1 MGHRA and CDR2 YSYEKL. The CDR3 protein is CASRQGPLQERNTGELFF. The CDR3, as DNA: TGCGCCAGCCGTCAGGGCCCCCTTCAGGAAAGGAACACCGGGGAGCTGTTTTTT.

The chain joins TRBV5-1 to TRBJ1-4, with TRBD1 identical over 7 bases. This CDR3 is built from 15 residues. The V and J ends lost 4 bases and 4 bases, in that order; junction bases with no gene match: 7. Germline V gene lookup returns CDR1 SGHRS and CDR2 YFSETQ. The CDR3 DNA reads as TGCGCCAGCAGCACCAGGGGGTCGGGTAATGAAAAACTGTTTTTT. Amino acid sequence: CASSTRGSGNEKLFF.

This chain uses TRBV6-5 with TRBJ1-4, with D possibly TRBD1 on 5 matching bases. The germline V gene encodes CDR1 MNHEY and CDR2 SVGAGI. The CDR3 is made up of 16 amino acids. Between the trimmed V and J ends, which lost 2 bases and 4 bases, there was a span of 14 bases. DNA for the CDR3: TGTGCCAGCAGTTACGGTCGGGGCAGCCTTAATGAAAAACTGTTTTTT. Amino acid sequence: CASSYGRGSLNEKLFF.

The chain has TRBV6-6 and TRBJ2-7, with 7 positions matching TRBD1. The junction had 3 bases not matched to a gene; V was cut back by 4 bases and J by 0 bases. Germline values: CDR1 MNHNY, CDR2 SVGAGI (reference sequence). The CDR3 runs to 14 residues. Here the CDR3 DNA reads TGTGCCAGCAGTTTAACAGGGGCCTCCTACGAGCAGTACGTC. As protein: CASSLTGASYEQYV.

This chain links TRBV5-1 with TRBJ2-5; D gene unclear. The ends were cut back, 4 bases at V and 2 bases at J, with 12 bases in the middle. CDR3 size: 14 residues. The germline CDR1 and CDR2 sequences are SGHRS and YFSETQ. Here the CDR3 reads CASSRGPTQETQYF. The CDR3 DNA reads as TGCGCCAGCAGCCGTGGCCCGACGCAAGAGACCCAGTACTTC.

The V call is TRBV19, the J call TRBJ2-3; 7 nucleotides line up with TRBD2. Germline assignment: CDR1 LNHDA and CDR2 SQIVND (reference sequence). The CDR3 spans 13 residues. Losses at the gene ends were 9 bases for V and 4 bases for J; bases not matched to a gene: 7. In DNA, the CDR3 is TGTGCCAGCGGGCTAGCGGTTTCAGATACGCAGTATTTT. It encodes CASGLAVSDTQYF. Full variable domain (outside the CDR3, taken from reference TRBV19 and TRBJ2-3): DGGITQSPKYLFRKEGQNVTLSCEQNLNHDAMYWYRQDPGQGLRLIYYSQIVNDFQKGDIAEGYSVSREKKESFPLTVTSAQKNPTAFYLCASGLAVSDTQYFGPGTRLTVL.